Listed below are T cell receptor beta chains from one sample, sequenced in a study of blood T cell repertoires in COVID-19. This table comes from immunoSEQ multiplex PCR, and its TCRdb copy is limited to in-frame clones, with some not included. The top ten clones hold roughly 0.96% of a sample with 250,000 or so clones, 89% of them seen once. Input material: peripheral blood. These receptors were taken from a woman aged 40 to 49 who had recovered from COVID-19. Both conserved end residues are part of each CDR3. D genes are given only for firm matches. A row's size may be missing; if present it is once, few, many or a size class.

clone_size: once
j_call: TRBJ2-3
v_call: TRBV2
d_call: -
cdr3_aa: CASSVLEDLYTDTQYF
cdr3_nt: TGTGCCAGCAGCGTCCTAGAAGACCTCTACACAGATACGCAGTATTTT

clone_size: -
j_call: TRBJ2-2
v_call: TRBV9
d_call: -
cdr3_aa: CASSVEELVPGELFF
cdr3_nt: TGTGCCAGCAGCGTAGAGGAACTAGTCCCCGGGGAGCTGTTTTTT

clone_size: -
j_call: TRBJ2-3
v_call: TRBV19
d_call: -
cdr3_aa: CASSIMDSSTDTQYF
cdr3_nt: TGTGCCAGTAGTATTATGGACAGTTCCACAGATACGCAGTATTTT

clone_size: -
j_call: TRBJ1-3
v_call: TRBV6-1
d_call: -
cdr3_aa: CASSEVSASGNTIYF
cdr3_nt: TGTGCCAGCAGTGAAGTGAGTGCGTCTGGAAACACCATATATTTT

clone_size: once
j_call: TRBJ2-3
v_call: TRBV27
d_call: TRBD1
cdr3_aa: CASSSRQGPDTQYF
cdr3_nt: TGTGCCAGCAGTTCCCGACAGGGCCCAGATACGCAGTATTTT

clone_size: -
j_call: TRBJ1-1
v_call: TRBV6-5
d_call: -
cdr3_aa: CASSFRGVMNTEAFF
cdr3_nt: TGTGCCAGCAGTTTCCGAGGAGTCATGAACACTGAAGCTTTCTTT

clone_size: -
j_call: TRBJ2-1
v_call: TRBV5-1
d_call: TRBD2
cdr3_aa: CASSLGPSGSNNEQFF
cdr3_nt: TGCGCCAGCAGCTTGGGCCCTAGCGGGAGCAACAATGAGCAGTTCTTC

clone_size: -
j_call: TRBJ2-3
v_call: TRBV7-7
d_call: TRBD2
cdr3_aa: CASSSGLAATDTQYF
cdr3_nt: TGTGCTAGCAGCTCGGGACTAGCGGCCACAGATACGCAGTATTTT

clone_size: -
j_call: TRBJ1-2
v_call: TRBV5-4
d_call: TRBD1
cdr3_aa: CASSKKQGGYGYTF
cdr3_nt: TGTGCCAGCAGCAAAAAACAGGGGGGCTATGGCTACACCTTC

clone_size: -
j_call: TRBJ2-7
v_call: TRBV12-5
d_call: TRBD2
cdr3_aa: CASGLVSVAGGPGEQYF
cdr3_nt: TGTGCTAGTGGTTTGGTATCCGTAGCGGGAGGTCCGGGGGAGCAGTACTTC

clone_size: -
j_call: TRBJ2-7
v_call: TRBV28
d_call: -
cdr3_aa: CASSLSPSGTGGHEQYF
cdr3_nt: TGTGCCAGCAGTTTATCCCCGTCCGGGACGGGGGGCCACGAGCAGTACTTC

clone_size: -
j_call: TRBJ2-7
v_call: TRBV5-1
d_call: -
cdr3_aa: CASSLKLYHYEQYF
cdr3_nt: TGCGCCAGCAGCTTGAAACTATACCACTACGAGCAGTACTTC

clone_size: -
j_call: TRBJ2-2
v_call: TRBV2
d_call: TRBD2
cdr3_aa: CASSLRGTNTGELFF
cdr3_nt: TGTGCCAGCAGCCTGCGGGGGACGAACACCGGGGAGCTGTTTTTT

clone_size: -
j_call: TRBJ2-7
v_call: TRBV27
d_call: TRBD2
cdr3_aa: CASSVSGSATEQYF
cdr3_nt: TGTGCCAGCAGTGTTAGCGGGAGTGCCACCGAGCAGTACTTC

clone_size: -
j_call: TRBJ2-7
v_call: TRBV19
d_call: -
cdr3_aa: CASSMGGVTRVEQYF
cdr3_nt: TGTGCCAGTAGTATGGGAGGAGTAACTCGGGTCGAGCAGTACTTC

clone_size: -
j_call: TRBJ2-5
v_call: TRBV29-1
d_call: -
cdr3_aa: CSVVRVGAETQYF
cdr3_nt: TGCAGCGTTGTAAGGGTGGGGGCAGAGACCCAGTACTTC

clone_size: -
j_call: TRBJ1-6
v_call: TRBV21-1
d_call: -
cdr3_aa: CASSKVWQGFNSPLHF
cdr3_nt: TGTGCCAGCAGCAAAGTGTGGCAGGGATTTAATTCACCCCTCCACTTT

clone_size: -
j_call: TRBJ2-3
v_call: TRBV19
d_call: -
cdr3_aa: CASSIEGLGPGSTDTQYF
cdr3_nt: TGTGCCAGTAGTATAGAGGGGCTGGGGCCCGGGAGCACAGATACGCAGTATTTT

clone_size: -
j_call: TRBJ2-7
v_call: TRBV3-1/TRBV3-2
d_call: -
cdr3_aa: CASSGDNYEQYF
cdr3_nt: TGTGCCAGCAGCGGCGACAACTACGAGCAGTACTTC

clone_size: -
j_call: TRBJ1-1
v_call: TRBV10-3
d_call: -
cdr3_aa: CAISESDLGVTEAFF
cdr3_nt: TGTGCCATCAGTGAGTCGGACCTGGGAGTCACTGAAGCTTTCTTT

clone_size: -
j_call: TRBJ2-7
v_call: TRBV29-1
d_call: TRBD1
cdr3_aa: CSAQGGQGAYEQYF
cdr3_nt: TGCAGCGCCCAGGGGGGACAGGGAGCCTACGAGCAGTACTTC

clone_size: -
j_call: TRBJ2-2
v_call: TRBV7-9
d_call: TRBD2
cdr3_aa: CASSLPGLENTGELFF
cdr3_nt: TGTGCCAGCAGCTTGCCGGGACTAGAGAACACCGGGGAGCTGTTTTTT

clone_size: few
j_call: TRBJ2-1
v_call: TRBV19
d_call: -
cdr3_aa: CASARDSLSHEQFF
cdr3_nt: TGTGCCAGTGCCCGGGACTCCCTTTCCCATGAGCAGTTCTTC

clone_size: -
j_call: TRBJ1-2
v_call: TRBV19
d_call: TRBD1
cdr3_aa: CASTPDRESYNYGYTF
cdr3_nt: TGTGCCAGTACCCCGGACAGGGAGTCATATAACTATGGCTACACCTTC

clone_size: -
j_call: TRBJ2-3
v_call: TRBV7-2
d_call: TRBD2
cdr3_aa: CASSLATSGRGTDTQYF
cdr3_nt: TGTGCCAGCAGCTTAGCGACTAGCGGGAGGGGGACAGATACGCAGTATTTT

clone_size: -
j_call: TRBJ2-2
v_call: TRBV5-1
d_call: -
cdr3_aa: CASSLGEAGELFF
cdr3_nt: TGCGCCAGCAGCTTGGGAGAAGCCGGGGAGCTGTTTTTT

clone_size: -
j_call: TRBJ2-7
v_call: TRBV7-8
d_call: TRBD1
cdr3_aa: CASSPGTAVYEQYF
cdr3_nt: TGTGCCAGCAGCCCCGGGACAGCCGTCTACGAGCAGTACTTC

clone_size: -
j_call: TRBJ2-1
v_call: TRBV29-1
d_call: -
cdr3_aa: CSVEDIEGVGEQFF
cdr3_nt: TGCAGCGTTGAAGATATCGAGGGAGTGGGTGAGCAGTTCTTC

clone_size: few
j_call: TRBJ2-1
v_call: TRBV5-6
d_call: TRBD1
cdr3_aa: CASSWADRGLDYNEQFF
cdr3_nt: TGTGCCAGCAGCTGGGCAGACAGGGGGCTTGACTACAATGAGCAGTTCTTC

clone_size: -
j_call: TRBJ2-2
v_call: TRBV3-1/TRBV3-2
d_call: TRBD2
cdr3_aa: CASSRSGGNTGELFF
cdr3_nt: TGTGCCAGCAGCCGCAGCGGGGGGAACACCGGGGAGCTGTTTTTT

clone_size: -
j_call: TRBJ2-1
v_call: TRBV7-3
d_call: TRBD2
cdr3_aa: CASSLLPSGSAHEQFF
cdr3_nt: TGTGCCAGCAGCTTACTTCCTAGCGGGAGTGCTCATGAGCAGTTCTTC

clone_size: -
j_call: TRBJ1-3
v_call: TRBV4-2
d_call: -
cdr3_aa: CASSHVGGAQGNTIYF
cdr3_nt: TGTGCCAGCAGCCACGTTGGAGGGGCACAGGGAAACACCATATATTTT

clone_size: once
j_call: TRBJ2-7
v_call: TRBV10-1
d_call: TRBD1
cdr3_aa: CASTKQGIKPYEQYF
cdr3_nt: TGCGCCAGCACCAAACAGGGGATCAAACCCTACGAGCAGTACTTC

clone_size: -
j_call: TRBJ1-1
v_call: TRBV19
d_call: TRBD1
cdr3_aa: CASSKITGGLFAEAFF
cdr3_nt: TGTGCCAGTAGTAAAATTACAGGGGGCCTTTTCGCCGAAGCTTTCTTT

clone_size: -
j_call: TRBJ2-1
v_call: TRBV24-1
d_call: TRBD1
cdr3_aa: CATSGGRDRGYNEQFF
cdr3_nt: TGTGCCACCAGTGGCGGTCGGGACAGGGGCTACAATGAGCAGTTCTTC

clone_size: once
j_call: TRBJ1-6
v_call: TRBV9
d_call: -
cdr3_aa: CASSLGLQVGSPLHF
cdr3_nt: TGTGCCAGCAGCTTAGGGTTACAGGTCGGTTCACCCCTCCACTTT

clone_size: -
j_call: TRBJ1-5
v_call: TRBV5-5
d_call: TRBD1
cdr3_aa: CASSLGGQGNQPQHF
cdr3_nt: TGTGCCAGCAGCTTGGGAGGACAGGGCAATCAGCCCCAGCATTTT

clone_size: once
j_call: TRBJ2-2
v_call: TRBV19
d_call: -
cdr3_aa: CASSIDVTRIVGELFF
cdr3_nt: TGTGCCAGTAGTATAGATGTAACTAGGATTGTCGGGGAGCTGTTTTTT

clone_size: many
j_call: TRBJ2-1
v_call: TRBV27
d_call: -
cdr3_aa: CASSFRPPYRGERNEQFF
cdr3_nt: TGTGCCAGCAGTTTCCGACCTCCGTATCGAGGAGAGCGGAATGAGCAGTTCTTC

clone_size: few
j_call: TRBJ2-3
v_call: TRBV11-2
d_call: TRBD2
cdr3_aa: CASSPQIAGGSDTQYF
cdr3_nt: TGTGCCAGCAGCCCTCAGATAGCGGGAGGATCGGATACGCAGTATTTT

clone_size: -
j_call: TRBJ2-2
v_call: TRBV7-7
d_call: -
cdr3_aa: CASSSLTLNTGELFF
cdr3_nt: TGTGCTAGCAGCTCTCTAACTCTGAACACCGGGGAGCTGTTTTTT

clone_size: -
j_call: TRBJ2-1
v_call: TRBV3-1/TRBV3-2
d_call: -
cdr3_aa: CASSQDGQGFF
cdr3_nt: TGTGCCAGCAGCCAAGATGGTCAGGGATTCTTC

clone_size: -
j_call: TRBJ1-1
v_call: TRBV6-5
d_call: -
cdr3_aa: CASSDSWGGYAFF
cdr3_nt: TGTGCCAGCAGTGACTCTTGGGGGGGTTACGCTTTCTTT